The subject of this entry is one TCR beta chain. Its specificity is not known. TCRdb redid the calling of the reads with MiXCR, one entry per CDR3 protein. Of about a million distinct CDR3 sequences listed, less than 40% are singletons. The CDR3 contains 13 residues. V lost 6 bases, J lost 1 base, and 9 bases lay in between. The germline gives CDR1 MNHEY, CDR2 SVGAGI. These data originate in a study of T cell repertoires in cytomegalovirus infection. Study-wide results and caveats: HLA-C-restricted CMV-specific TCR beta clonotypes were dominant in the ex vivo response.

This sequence was found in a human donor in good health (CMV status not recorded). Some clones in this sample may be carry-over from other donors' samples. The V call is TRBV6-5, the J call TRBJ1-1; D is unclear. The sequencing used cultured CD8+ T cells from PBMCs, collected from culture after CMV antigen stimulation. CDR3 loop: CASSQVWNTEAFF. In nucleotides, the CDR3 is TGTGCCAGCAGCCAGGTTTGGAACACTGAAGCTTTCTTT.